The 28 T cell receptor beta chains in this list originate from one sample, sequenced in a study of blood T cell repertoires in COVID-19. TCRdb's copy holds only in-frame clones and misses some; the assay was immunoSEQ multiplex PCR. The table has fewer than 450,000 clones, approximately 91% seen once. Sequencing was carried out using PBMCs or T cells enriched from blood (not recorded which). The receptors were sampled from a woman in her thirties or forties with acute COVID-19.

This clone has a single count. CDR3 nucleotides: TGCGCCAGCAGTTGTGACAGGGCAAGCTCCTACAATGAGCAGTTCTTC. Amino acid sequence: CASSCDRASSYNEQFF. The chain is built from TRBV10-1 and TRBJ2-1; 7 bases fit TRBD1. The germline gives CDR1 WNHNN, CDR2 SYGVQD (reference sequence). The junction had 7 bases not matched to a gene; V was cut back by 5 bases and J by 0 bases. The CDR3 loop spans 16 amino acids.

V gene TRBV19 combines with J gene TRBJ1-5, with TRBD1 matching 7 bases. Trimming removed 4 bases from V and 5 bases from J; junction bases left unmatched: 8. Germline V lookup: CDR1 LNHDA, CDR2 SQIVND (reference sequence). The CDR3 covers 15 residues. The CDR3 DNA reads as TGTGCCAGTAGTACTCTAGGACAGGCCGATCAGCCCCAGCATTTT. Its translation is CASSTLGQADQPQHF.

The J gene is TRBJ2-5, the V gene TRBV2, with D perhaps matching TRBD1 (6 bases). The ends were cut back, 4 bases at V and 0 bases at J, with 12 bases in the middle. Germline lookup yields CDR1 SNHLY and CDR2 FYNNEI. This CDR3 region has 15 residues. CDR3 loop: CASSAQGVHQETQYF. In nucleotides, the CDR3 is TGTGCCAGCAGTGCACAGGGAGTCCACCAAGAGACCCAGTACTTC.

The chain combines TRBV28 with TRBJ1-1, with TRBD1 as a possible D gene (6 bases). Germline V gene lookup returns CDR1 MDHEN and CDR2 SYDVKM. The CDR3 contains 14 residues. Trimming took 6 bases from V and 4 from J, leaving 15 bases between them. The CDR3 sequence: CASRTPQGFTEAFF. Written as DNA, the CDR3 is TGTGCCAGCAGGACTCCACAGGGCTTCACTGAAGCTTTCTTT.

The rearrangement joins TRBV30 to TRBJ2-7, with TRBD2 as a possible D gene (6 bases). The CDR3 runs to 17 residues. CDR1 GTSNPN and CDR2 SVGIG come from the germline V gene (reference sequence). V lost 2 bases and J 0 bases, leaving 20 bases between the germline ends. The CDR3 region has the DNA TGTGCCTGGAGTCCGGTGGTGGGAGGACACCTCTCCTACGAGCAGTACTTC. The encoded protein is CAWSPVVGGHLSYEQYF.

The rearrangement uses TRBV6-5 and TRBJ2-7; 7 bases are shared with TRBD2. Germline CDR1 reads MNHEY; CDR2 reads SVGAGI. V trimming: 6 bases; J trimming: 2 bases; junction bases outside the gene matches: 10. This CDR3 spans 15 amino acids. This CDR3 reads CASSSSQRGPYEQYF. CDR3 DNA sequence: TGTGCCAGCAGCTCGTCTCAGCGGGGCCCCTACGAGCAGTACTTC.

This clone has only one observation. The chain links TRBV24-1 to TRBJ2-7; 7 bases are a match to TRBD1. The junction had 12 bases not matched to a gene; V was cut back by 4 bases and J by 7 bases. Germline values: CDR1 KGHDR, CDR2 SFDVKD. The CDR3 is 15 amino acids. CDR3 sequence reads: CATSDAGTAPWEQYF. DNA for the CDR3: TGTGCCACCAGTGACGCCGGGACAGCCCCGTGGGAGCAGTACTTC.

CDR3 sequence reads: CASSQGPGHSSYEQYF. In nucleotides, the CDR3 is TGTGCCAGCTCACAGGGCCCGGGACACAGCTCCTACGAGCAGTACTTC. This chain uses TRBV18 with TRBJ2-7; D is perhaps TRBD1 (6 bases). The CDR3 contains 16 residues. The V end lost 4 bases, the J end lost 0 bases, and 16 bases lay between the germline ends. Germline CDR1 KGHSH, CDR2 LQKENI.

The rearrangement links TRBV10-3 to TRBJ1-2, with 7 bases fitting TRBD1. CDR1 and CDR2 (germline): ENHRY, SYGVKD. V was pared by 6 bases and J by 5 bases, with 6 bases of the junction left unmatched. The CDR3 has 13 residues. CDR3 region: CAISWDSLYGYTF. CDR3 nucleotide sequence: TGTGCCATCAGCTGGGACAGCTTGTATGGCTACACCTTC.

This clone was picked up one time. The rearrangement links TRBV20-1 to TRBJ2-1; 8 bases are shared with TRBD2. CDR3 length: 14 residues. J gave up 6 bases and V 3 bases, and 7 bases lay outside the gene matches. Germline CDR1 reads DFQATT; CDR2 reads SNEGSKA (reference sequence). The CDR3 region is CSASGARGGNEQFF. In DNA form, the CDR3 reads TGCAGTGCTAGTGGGGCCCGGGGGGGCAATGAGCAGTTCTTC.

The chain is built from TRBV19 and TRBJ1-3, with 8 bases matching TRBD1. In germline, CDR1 is LNHDA, CDR2 SQIVND (reference sequence). The CDR3 is made up of 15 amino acids. The trim removed 3 bases at V and 4 bases at J, leaving 5 bases unmatched. CDR3 in DNA: TGTGCCAGTAGTATTCAGGGGGCAGCGGGAAACACCATATATTTT. Amino acids: CASSIQGAAGNTIYF.

The V call is TRBV21-1, the J call TRBJ1-1. TRBV21-1 represents a pseudogene. The CDR3 sequence is 15 residues long. CDR3: CASSKVRGSNTEAFF. CDR3 coding DNA: TGTGCCAGCAGCAAAGTCCGGGGGTCTAACACTGAAGCTTTCTTT.

This chain connects TRBV2 to TRBJ2-5, with 7 bases fitting TRBD2. V gave up 6 bases and J gave up 2 bases; unmatched junction bases: 9. The CDR3 is made up of 15 amino acids. Germline values: CDR1 SNHLY, CDR2 FYNNEI. CDR3: CASSQLSGGQETQYF. CDR3 in DNA: TGTGCCAGCAGCCAGCTGTCGGGGGGTCAAGAGACCCAGTACTTC. Based on the CDR3 plus reference TRBV2 and TRBJ2-5, the full variable domain is EPEVTQTPSHQVTQMGQEVILRCVPISNHLYFYWYRQILGQKVEFLVSFYNNEISEKSEIFDDQFSVERPDGSNFTLKIRSTKLEDSAMYFCASSQLSGGQETQYFGPGTRLLVL.

This chain links TRBV24-1 with TRBJ1-5; D unresolved. Trimming pared 1 base from V and 5 bases from J, leaving 14 bases between. Looked up from germline, CDR1 is KGHDR and CDR2 is SFDVKD. The CDR3 consists of 16 residues. CDR3 sequence (DNA): TGTGCCACCAGTGATTTAAAGTACGGTGCCGATCAGCCCCAGCATTTT. This sequence encodes CATSDLKYGADQPQHF.

The chain employs TRBV2 and TRBJ1-5; perhaps TRBD1 as D (6 bases). This CDR3 comprises 15 residues. V shed 4 bases and J shed 3 bases, with 13 bases lying between them. In germline, CDR1 is SNHLY, CDR2 FYNNEI. The CDR3 reads CASSGRGMNNQPQHF. The CDR3 DNA sequence: TGTGCCAGCAGTGGCAGGGGAATGAACAATCAGCCCCAGCATTTT.

This chain uses TRBV5-1 with TRBJ1-2; TRBD1 might be the D (6 bases). The V end was cut by 0 bases, the J end by 4 bases, with 13 bases between. The CDR3 consists of 15 residues. CDR1 is SGHRS and CDR2 is YFSETQ in the germline V gene. In DNA form, the CDR3 reads TGCGCCAGCAGCTTGGAGAGTGGACAGACCTATGGCTACACCTTC. Translating it yields CASSLESGQTYGYTF. The full variable domain, in which reference TRBV5-1 and TRBJ1-2 provide the parts outside the CDR3, is KAGVTQTPRYLIKTRGQQVTLSCSPISGHRSVSWYQQTPGQGLQFLFEYFSETQRNKGNFPGRFSGRQFSNSRSEMNVSTLELGDSALYLCASSLESGQTYGYTFGSGTRLTVV.

This chain uses TRBV3-1 (or the pseudogene TRBV3-2) with TRBJ1-1, with TRBD1 identical over 8 bases. This CDR3 comprises 18 residues. Trimming cost V 4 bases and J 1 base; bases outside gene matches: 14. Germline lookup yields CDR1 LGHDT and CDR2 YNNKEL (reference sequence). CDR3 coding DNA: TGTGCCAGCAGCCCGCCGTGGACAGGGCATTCGGGGAACACTGAAGCTTTCTTT. Translated: CASSPPWTGHSGNTEAFF.

The CDR3 loop reads CASQGSRTYYQETQYF. The CDR3 bases are TGCGCCAGCCAGGGGTCACGAACTTATTACCAAGAGACCCAGTACTTC. This chain joins TRBV10-2 and TRBJ2-5, with a possible D match to TRBD1 (6 bases). The germline V gene has CDR1 WSHSY and CDR2 SAAADI. This CDR3 is built from 16 residues. The ends were cut back, 8 bases at V and 0 bases at J, with 19 bases in the middle.

This chain connects TRBV27 to TRBJ1-2, with 7 bases aligning to TRBD1. Germline CDR1 MNHEY, CDR2 SMNVEV (reference sequence). The V segment lost 8 bases and the J segment 1 base; nucleotides outside the gene matches: 7. The CDR3 loop spans 14 amino acids. CDR3 coding DNA: TGTGCCAGCGGACCGGGACAGATTAACTATGGCTACACCTTC. As protein: CASGPGQINYGYTF.

Concerning this clone: The same CDR3 can be traced to other DNA sequences in this sample. The V call is TRBV5-1, the J call TRBJ1-5; D is perhaps TRBD1 (5 bases). V lost 3 bases, J lost 0 bases, and 13 bases lay in between. The CDR3 loop spans 16 amino acids. Germline CDR1 SGHRS, CDR2 YFSETQ. The CDR3 spells CASSSLPGDSNQPQHF. CDR3 in DNA: TGCGCCAGCAGCTCCCTTCCGGGGGATAGCAATCAGCCCCAGCATTTT.

V is TRBV7-9 and J is TRBJ2-1; TRBD2 matches 11 bases. The CDR3 has 17 amino acids. After removal of 1 base from V and 3 bases from J, the junction contained 5 bases not matched to a gene. The germline V gene has CDR1 SEHNR and CDR2 FQNEAQ (reference sequence). Written as DNA, the CDR3 is TGTGCCAGCAGCTTAGTCCCTAGCGGGGGGTTCTACAATGAGCAGTTCTTC. Translated: CASSLVPSGGFYNEQFF.

The chain has TRBV7-2 and TRBJ1-4; 10 bases align to TRBD1. With V trimmed by 1 base and J by 11 bases, 7 bases remained unmatched. The CDR3 is 15 residues long. Germline CDR1 and CDR2: SGHTA and FQGNSA. CDR3 sequence: CASSLESGTGAKLFF. As DNA, the CDR3 is TGTGCCAGCAGCTTAGAATCCGGGACAGGGGCTAAACTGTTTTTT. Complete variable domain (other parts from reference TRBV7-2 and TRBJ1-4): GAGVSQSPSNKVTEKGKDVELRCDPISGHTALYWYRQSLGQGLEFLIYFQGNSAPDKSGLPSDRFSAERTGGSVSTLTIQRTQQEDSAVYLCASSLESGTGAKLFFGSGTQLSVL.

The chain combines TRBV15 with TRBJ1-2; D might be TRBD1 (6 bases). The CDR3 has 19 residues. Germline CDR1 LNHNV, CDR2 YYDKDF (reference sequence). Trimming removed 0 bases at V and 7 bases at J, with 27 bases between. This chain's CDR3 is CATSRDLQDSLTAHSGYTF. The CDR3 bases are TGTGCCACCAGCAGAGATCTCCAGGACAGCCTAACCGCCCACTCTGGCTACACCTTC.

The chain joins TRBV7-2 to TRBJ2-7; D uncertain. The CDR3 extends over 14 amino acids. Germline V CDR1 and CDR2: SGHTA, FQGNSA. Trimming pared 2 bases from V and 0 bases from J, leaving 8 bases between. CDR3 protein: CASSLYRSSYEQYF. DNA of the CDR3: TGTGCCAGCAGCTTATATAGGAGCTCCTACGAGCAGTACTTC.

This rearrangement joins TRBV7-2 to TRBJ2-5, with 14 bases aligning to TRBD2. J gave up 4 bases and V 3 bases, and 4 bases lay outside the gene matches. CDR3 length: 16 amino acids. Germline V gene sequence: CDR1 SGHTA, CDR2 FQGNSA. The DNA for the CDR3 is TGTGCCAGCAGCTTCCGACTAGCGGGGGGGGCAGAGACCCAGTACTTC. It translates to CASSFRLAGGAETQYF.

This chain uses TRBV6-1 with TRBJ1-6; maybe TRBD1 (6 bases). Germline V gives CDR1 MNHNS, CDR2 SASEGT. The CDR3 covers 15 residues. V lost 2 bases, J lost 11 bases, and 16 bases lay in between. CDR3 residues: CASSEIRGSAAPLHF. Here the CDR3 DNA reads TGTGCCAGCAGTGAAATCAGGGGATCCGCGGCACCCCTCCACTTT.

This clone was counted once. The chain uses TRBV2 and TRBJ1-1, with a possible D match to TRBD1 (5 bases). The CDR3 contains 14 residues. The V end lost 4 bases, the J end lost 1 base, and 10 bases lay between the germline ends. Germline V gene data show CDR1 as SNHLY and CDR2 as FYNNEI. The CDR3, as DNA: TGTGCCAGCAGTGCAGGGCTAAAGAACACTGAAGCTTTCTTT. This sequence encodes CASSAGLKNTEAFF.

The chain combines TRBV9 with TRBJ2-7; 9 bases are a match to TRBD1. V shed 2 bases and J 6 bases; nucleotides not matched to a gene: 6. CDR3 length equals 14 residues. Germline CDR1 and CDR2: SGDLS and YYNGEE. CDR3 bases: TGTGCCAGCAGCGTGTCACAGGGGGCGGGCGAGCAGTACTTC. Its protein is CASSVSQGAGEQYF.